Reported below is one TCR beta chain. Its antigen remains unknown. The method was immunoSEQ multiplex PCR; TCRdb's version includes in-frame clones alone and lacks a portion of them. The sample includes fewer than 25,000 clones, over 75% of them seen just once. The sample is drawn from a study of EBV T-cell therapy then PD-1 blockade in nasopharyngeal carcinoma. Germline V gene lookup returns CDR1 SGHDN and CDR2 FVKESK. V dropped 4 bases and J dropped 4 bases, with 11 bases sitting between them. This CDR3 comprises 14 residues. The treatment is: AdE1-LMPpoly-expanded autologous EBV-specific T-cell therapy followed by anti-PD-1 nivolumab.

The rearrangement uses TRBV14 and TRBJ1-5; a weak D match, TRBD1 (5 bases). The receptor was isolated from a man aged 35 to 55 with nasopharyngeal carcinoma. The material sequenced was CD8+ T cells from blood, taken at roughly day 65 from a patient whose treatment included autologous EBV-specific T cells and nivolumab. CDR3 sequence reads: CASSPRGWNQPQHF. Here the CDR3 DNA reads TGTGCCAGCAGCCCCCGGGGGTGGAATCAGCCCCAGCATTTT.